A single sample is the source of the 18 T cell receptor beta chains below, sequenced in a study of regulatory T cells in long-lasting Graves disease. According to the study, TCR beta libraries were built with iRepertoire HTBI primers and CDR3-region Arm-PCR. One entry per CDR3 protein, called by TCRdb with MiXCR from the multiplex PCR reads. This sample has hundreds of thousands of distinct CDR3 sequences, with 30% found just once. Time point noted: persistent/refractory GD, antithyroid drugs over 5 years with positive TRAb. PBMCs provided the RNA from which the TCR library was made. The sequencing here drew on peripheral blood mononuclear cells (PBMCs), taken when the disease was refractory, from a patient treated with antithyroid drugs. The receptors originated from a female donor with Graves disease.

The chain links TRBV3-1 to TRBJ1-2, with unresolved D. Trimming pared 2 bases from V and 4 bases from J, leaving 23 bases between. Germline V gene lookup returns CDR1 LGHDT and CDR2 YNNKEL (reference sequence). The CDR3 has 18 amino acids. Written as DNA, the CDR3 is TGTGCCAGCAGCCAAAGTATTGGCCGGTGGGCCGACCGCTATGGCTACACCTTC. This codes for CASSQSIGRWADRYGYTF.

This clonotype showed up just a few times. This chain uses TRBV5-4 with TRBJ1-6; 7 bases line up with TRBD1. The CDR3 consists of 17 residues. The germline V gene encodes CDR1 SGHNT and CDR2 YYREEE (reference sequence). With 4 bases clipped from V and 0 bases from J, the junction kept 7 bases outside the gene matches. The CDR3 nucleotides are TGTGCCAGCAGCCCCTCGACAGGGAGCTCCTATAATTCACCCCTCCACTTT. This encodes CASSPSTGSSYNSPLHF.

This clonotype was seen a few times. V usage is TRBV24-1 and J usage is TRBJ2-7; 9 nucleotides match TRBD1. The CDR3 loop spans 14 amino acids. Unmatched junction bases numbered 8, after V lost 8 bases and J lost 4 bases. CDR1 and CDR2 (germline): KGHDR, SFDVKD. CDR3 sequence: CATNGQGNIYEQYF. CDR3 bases: TGTGCCACCAACGGACAGGGGAACATTTACGAGCAGTACTTC.

The chain uses TRBV2 and TRBJ1-2; possible D gene TRBD1, 5 bases. With 3 bases removed from V and 3 bases from J, the gap between germline ends came to 11 bases. This CDR3 region has 14 residues. The V gene's germline CDR1 is SNHLY and CDR2 FYNNEI. CDR3 sequence reads: CASSDRVRDYGYTF. In DNA form, the CDR3 reads TGTGCCAGCAGTGACAGGGTCCGCGACTATGGCTACACCTTC.

This chain links TRBV25-1 with TRBJ2-5, with D tentatively TRBD1 or TRBD2 (5 bases each). Germline values: CDR1 MGHDK, CDR2 SYGVNS. Deletions cut 2 bases from V and 9 bases from J, with 10 bases between. This CDR3 contains 12 residues. This CDR3 reads CASSERGTSQYF. CDR3 nucleotide sequence: TGTGCCAGCAGTGAACGAGGGACGTCCCAGTACTTC.

The rearrangement uses TRBV6-2 or TRBV6-3 and TRBJ2-7; 11 bases agree with TRBD2. Unmatched junction bases numbered 6, after V lost 0 bases and J lost 2 bases. CDR1 is MNHEY and CDR2 is SVGEGT in the germline V gene. The CDR3 length is 17 residues. CDR3 in DNA: TGTGCCAGCAGTTACTCTCCTAGCGGGAGGATACCCTACGAGCAGTACTTC. As protein: CASSYSPSGRIPYEQYF.

This clonotype has at least ten counts. The J gene is TRBJ1-2, the V gene TRBV12-3 or TRBV12-4, with a weak D call TRBD1 (5 bases). This CDR3 is built from 14 residues. Trimming cost V 6 bases and J 7 bases, with 18 bases left between them. CDR3 in DNA: TGTGCCAGCAGACCTACGGGGGAACGTTTTGGCTACACCTTC. Protein: CASRPTGERFGYTF.

The chain recombines TRBV12-3 or TRBV12-4 with TRBJ1-1; 9 bases are a match to TRBD1. The CDR3 runs 16 residues. V trimming: 8 bases; J trimming: 1 base; junction bases outside the gene matches: 11. The CDR3 DNA reads as TGTGCCAGCCGGCCCTTCCACAGGGGGCCGAACACTGAAGCTTTCTTT. It codes for CASRPFHRGPNTEAFF.

This clonotype has more than one count but fewer than ten. The CDR3 nucleotides read TGCGCCAGCAGCTTGGATGTTGGGACAGGGAACTACGAGCAGTACTTC. This gives the protein CASSLDVGTGNYEQYF. The J gene is TRBJ2-7, the V gene TRBV5-1, with 9 bases aligning to TRBD1. The trim removed 0 bases at V and 3 bases at J, leaving 7 bases unmatched. This CDR3 region has 16 residues. Germline V lookup: CDR1 SGHRS, CDR2 YFSETQ.

The J gene is TRBJ2-4, the V gene TRBV3-1, with 11 positions matching TRBD2. Per the germline V gene, CDR1 is LGHDT and CDR2 is YNNKEL (reference sequence). J gave up 7 bases and V 2 bases, and 13 bases lay outside the gene matches. The CDR3 is 18 residues long. As DNA, the CDR3 is TGTGCCAGCAGCCAATCTCTAAGGCTAGCGGGAGGTATTAACATTCAGTACTTC. This gives the protein CASSQSLRLAGGINIQYF.

This clonotype was counted between two and nine times. This chain joins TRBV5-1 and TRBJ1-4; D is unresolved. Deletions cut 1 base from V and 8 bases from J, with 12 bases between. The CDR3 sequence is 14 residues long. Germline V gene lookup returns CDR1 SGHRS and CDR2 YFSETQ. CDR3 nucleotide sequence: TGCGCCAGCAGCTTGAGTCCCGAGAAGGAAAAACTGTTTTTT. Translating it yields CASSLSPEKEKLFF.

This rearrangement joins TRBV5-1 to TRBJ1-1; maybe TRBD1 (5 bases). Looked up from germline, CDR1 is SGHRS and CDR2 is YFSETQ. V dropped 0 bases and J dropped 2 bases, with 11 bases sitting between them. The CDR3 loop spans 15 amino acids. The CDR3 DNA sequence: TGCGCCAGCAGCTTGGGTTTGAGGGGTAACACTGAAGCTTTCTTT. Amino acid sequence: CASSLGLRGNTEAFF. Filled out from reference TRBV5-1 and TRBJ1-1, the complete variable domain reads KAGVTQTPRYLIKTRGQQVTLSCSPISGHRSVSWYQQTPGQGLQFLFEYFSETQRNKGNFPGRFSGRQFSNSRSEMNVSTLELGDSALYLCASSLGLRGNTEAFFGQGTRLTVV.

This chain joins TRBV12-3 or TRBV12-4 and TRBJ2-2, with TRBD2 matching over 8 bases. The junction had 13 bases not matched to a gene; V was cut back by 6 bases and J by 4 bases. The length of the CDR3 is 17 residues. CDR3 amino acids: CASSPLTGGGLTGELFF. CDR3 nucleotide sequence: TGTGCCAGCAGCCCCCTGACCGGGGGGGGACTCACCGGGGAGCTGTTTTTT.

V usage is TRBV5-1 and J usage is TRBJ2-5, with D perhaps TRBD1 or TRBD2 (6 bases each). Trimming removed 0 bases from V and 4 bases from J, with 19 bases in between. The germline V gene encodes CDR1 SGHRS and CDR2 YFSETQ. CDR3 length: 17 residues. The CDR3 sequence: CASSLGRGARSSETQYF. The CDR3 DNA is TGCGCCAGCAGCTTGGGGAGGGGGGCGAGATCATCAGAGACCCAGTACTTC.

CDR3 region: CASSQAPGGIQPQHF. The CDR3 DNA reads as TGTGCCAGCAGCCAAGCCCCCGGAGGGATTCAGCCCCAGCATTTT. The chain is built from TRBV3-1 and TRBJ1-5; D not certain. Looked up from germline, CDR1 is LGHDT and CDR2 is YNNKEL (reference sequence). This CDR3 comprises 15 residues. V gave up 1 base and J gave up 6 bases, with 13 bases separating them.

This chain joins TRBV12-3 or TRBV12-4 and TRBJ1-6; TRBD1 agrees at 7 bases. The CDR3 spans 15 residues. The trim removed 5 bases at V and 5 bases at J, leaving 6 bases unmatched. In nucleotides, the CDR3 is TGTGCCAGCAGTCCGCACAGGGGAGATAATTCACCCCTCCACTTT. Translated, it gives CASSPHRGDNSPLHF.

The DNA of the CDR3 is TGCGCCAGCAGCCGGACCGGGACCACCGGGTTGAACACTGAAGCTTTCTTT. Its translation is CASSRTGTTGLNTEAFF. The V and J genes are TRBV5-1 and TRBJ1-1; tentatively, D is TRBD1 (5 bases). Per the germline V gene, CDR1 is SGHRS and CDR2 is YFSETQ. This CDR3 contains 17 residues. V was clipped by 4 bases and J by 0 bases, with 19 bases between them.

The genes are TRBV11-1 and TRBJ2-2; 11 nucleotides align to TRBD2. CDR1 SGHAT and CDR2 FQDESV come from the germline V gene (reference sequence). V was clipped by 5 bases and J by 1 base; unmatched bases: 3. The CDR3 is 16 amino acids. CDR3 amino acids: CASSPGTSGNTGELFF. Written as DNA, the CDR3 is TGTGCCAGCAGCCCCGGGACTAGCGGGAACACCGGGGAGCTGTTTTTT.